Listed below are T cell receptor beta chains from one sample, sequenced in a study of blood T cell repertoires in COVID-19. Produced via immunoSEQ multiplex PCR; TCRdb's table is partial and in-frame only. The sample includes approximately 140,000 clones, 86% of them seen just once. Material: peripheral blood. The receptors here all came from a woman aged 60-70 years with acute or convalescent COVID-19. The CDR3 runs from the conserved cysteine through the conserved F or W.

V: TRBV27
J: TRBJ1-4
CDR3: CASSLRLGRGEKLFF

V: TRBV5-8
J: TRBJ1-1
CDR3: CASSPYRGLSTEAFF

V: TRBV10-3
J: TRBJ2-3
CDR3: CAAGAGGSSTADTQYF

V: TRBV3-1/TRBV3-2
J: TRBJ2-5
CDR3: CASSQGAGLRIAQYF

V: TRBV28
J: TRBJ2-1
CDR3: CASSQGQIFNNEQFF

V: TRBV6-1
J: TRBJ2-7
CDR3: CASSDQGSLYEQYF

V: TRBV19
J: TRBJ1-2
CDR3: CASSMTGVLYGYTF

V: TRBV5-1
J: TRBJ2-1
CDR3: CASSLPGEQFF

V: TRBV5-4
J: TRBJ2-1
CDR3: CASSLSSYNEQFF

V: TRBV3-1/TRBV3-2
J: TRBJ1-5
CDR3: CASTQGLQSNQPQHF

V: TRBV27
J: TRBJ2-2
CDR3: CASLPLAGGELFF

V: TRBV6-5
J: TRBJ1-4
CDR3: CASSGTGGAYEKLFF

V: TRBV6-5
J: TRBJ1-2
CDR3: CASSLRGGNYGYTF

V: TRBV3-1/TRBV3-2
J: TRBJ2-5
CDR3: CASSHGALRGADIETQYF

V: TRBV11-2
J: TRBJ2-5
CDR3: CASSRPGETQYF

V: TRBV11-3
J: TRBJ2-7
CDR3: CASSAPGARGGDEQYF

V: TRBV12-3/TRBV12-4
J: TRBJ1-2
CDR3: CASSPGSYYGYTF

V: TRBV19
J: TRBJ2-2
CDR3: CASSNGLAYTGELFF

V: TRBV6-5
J: TRBJ1-3
CDR3: CASSPETGNGNTIYF

V: TRBV6-5
J: TRBJ1-2
CDR3: CATPPTGGYGYTF

V: TRBV7-3
J: TRBJ2-6
CDR3: CASSLWSGTGANVLTF

V: TRBV5-5
J: TRBJ2-5
CDR3: CASSLVLRGPQETQYF

V: TRBV28
J: TRBJ1-2
CDR3: CASTFSGGNYGYTF

V: TRBV13
J: TRBJ1-6
CDR3: CASSRGVGRSSYNSPLHF

V: TRBV6-5
J: TRBJ2-3
CDR3: CASSLAGGATDTQYF

V: TRBV28
J: TRBJ1-1
CDR3: CASSPNRGRKDTEAFF

V: TRBV14
J: TRBJ2-3
CDR3: CASSDQVSGTNTDTQYF

V: TRBV4-2
J: TRBJ1-6
CDR3: CASSQDAFGSAYNSPLHF

V: TRBV27
J: TRBJ1-1
CDR3: CASSLFGGGTEAFF

V: TRBV30
J: TRBJ2-4
CDR3: CAWSSQALAKNIQYF

V: TRBV4-3
J: TRBJ2-5
CDR3: CASSRRGGTQYF

V: TRBV11-3
J: TRBJ2-1
CDR3: CASSFNVGALQNEQFF

V: TRBV12-3/TRBV12-4
J: TRBJ1-6
CDR3: CASSFGEGSPLHF

V: TRBV9
J: TRBJ1-6
CDR3: CASSVGQGNSPLHF

V: TRBV14
J: TRBJ2-7
CDR3: CASSQEARDYEQYF

V: TRBV6-2/TRBV6-3
J: TRBJ1-2
CDR3: CASSPRGGSGYTF

V: TRBV5-1
J: TRBJ2-7
CDR3: CASSSLGQGYEQYF

V: TRBV6-4
J: TRBJ1-6
CDR3: CASSSTGKSPLHF

V: TRBV5-5
J: TRBJ2-7
CDR3: CASSRDSGLAGGEFYEQYF

V: TRBV19
J: TRBJ2-2
CDR3: CASSILGAANTGELFF

V: TRBV18
J: TRBJ1-2
CDR3: CASSRGQSNYGYTF

V: TRBV28
J: TRBJ2-2
CDR3: CASSTEWGDRGSNTGELFF